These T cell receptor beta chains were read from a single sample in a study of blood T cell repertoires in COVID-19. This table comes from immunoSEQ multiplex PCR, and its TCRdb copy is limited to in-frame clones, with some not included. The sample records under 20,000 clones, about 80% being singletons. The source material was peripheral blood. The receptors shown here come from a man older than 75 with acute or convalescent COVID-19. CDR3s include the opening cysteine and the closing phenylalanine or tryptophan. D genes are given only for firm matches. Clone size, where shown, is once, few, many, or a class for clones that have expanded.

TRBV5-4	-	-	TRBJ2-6	CAAGAPGANVLTF	TGTGCCGCGGGGGCCCCTGGGGCCAACGTCCTGACTTTC
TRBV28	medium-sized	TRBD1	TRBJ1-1	CASSRDRVTEAFF	TGTGCCAGCAGTCGGGACAGGGTCACTGAAGCTTTCTTT
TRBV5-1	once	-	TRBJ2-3	CASSLALYTDTQYF	TGCGCCAGCAGCTTGGCACTTTACACAGATACGCAGTATTTT
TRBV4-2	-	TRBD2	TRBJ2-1	CASSRSGGSYNEQFF	TGTGCCAGCAGCCGCAGCGGGGGGTCCTACAATGAGCAGTTCTTC
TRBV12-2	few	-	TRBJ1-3	CASRLARVMWDSSSGNTIYF	TGTGCAAGTCGCTTAGCGCGGGTCATGTGGGACAGCTCCTCTGGAAACACCATATATTTT
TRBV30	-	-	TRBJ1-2	CAWSGGGDGYTF	TGTGCCTGGAGTGGGGGAGGGGATGGCTACACCTTC
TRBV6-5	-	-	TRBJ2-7	CASSYHGENYEQYF	TGTGCCAGCAGTTACCACGGGGAAAACTACGAGCAGTACTTC
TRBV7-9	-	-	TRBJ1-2	CASSYPGVGYTF	TGTGCCAGCAGCTACCCCGGGGTCGGCTACACCTTC
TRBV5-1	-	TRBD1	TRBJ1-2	CASSSSGTGVSYTF	TGCGCCAGCAGCTCCTCCGGGACAGGGGTAAGCTACACCTTC
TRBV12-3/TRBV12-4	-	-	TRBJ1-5	CASSFGQYQPQHF	TGTGCCAGCAGTTTTGGTCAGTATCAGCCCCAGCATTTT
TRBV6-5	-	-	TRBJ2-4	CASSYGGAKNIQYF	TGTGCCAGCAGTTATGGAGGAGCCAAAAACATTCAGTACTTC
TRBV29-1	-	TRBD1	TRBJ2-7	CSVEKGQGIGYEQYF	TGCAGCGTTGAAAAGGGACAGGGAATCGGCTACGAGCAGTACTTC
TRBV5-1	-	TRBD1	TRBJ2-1	CASSFGTGGRYEQFF	TGCGCCAGCAGCTTTGGGACAGGGGGTCGATATGAGCAGTTCTTC
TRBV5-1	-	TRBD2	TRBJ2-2	CASSILAGGNTGELFF	TGCGCCAGCAGCATCTTGGCGGGGGGAAACACCGGGGAGCTGTTTTTT